The 13 T cell receptor beta chains below all came from one sample that was sequenced in a study of T-cell memory formation after mild COVID-19. From the 5' RACE reads, TCRdb called clonotypes with MiXCR, one entry per CDR3 protein. The sample yields tens of thousands of distinct CDR3 sequences, 9% to 15% seen once. Material for sequencing was PBMCs or a T cell subset sorted from them (not recorded which). The receptors come from a man aged 18 to 30 who had mild COVID-19 (a few samples of this study predate the infection). Cell type and time point are not known.

Only a few counts were recorded for this clonotype. The chain carries TRBV20-1 and TRBJ1-1; D gene ambiguous. Germline V gene data show CDR1 as DFQATT and CDR2 as SNEGSKA (reference sequence). This CDR3 has 14 amino acids. V lost 7 bases, J lost 0 bases, and 15 bases lay in between. The CDR3 spells CSGRKGSLNTEAFF. The CDR3 region has the DNA TGCAGTGGCCGGAAGGGCAGTTTGAACACTGAAGCTTTCTTT.

The chain is built from TRBV3-1 and TRBJ2-3; TRBD1 or TRBD2 may be the D gene (5 bases each). The CDR3 is 16 amino acids. CDR1 LGHDT and CDR2 YNNKEL come from the germline V gene (reference sequence). Trimming pared 3 bases from V and 1 base from J, leaving 14 bases between. The CDR3 region is CASSQEDRDGTDTQYF. CDR3 DNA sequence: TGTGCCAGCAGCCAGGAAGACCGGGACGGCACAGATACGCAGTATTTT.

This clonotype was detected once. The gene calls are TRBV29-1 and TRBJ2-7; a possible D gene is TRBD1 (5 bases). This CDR3 has 12 residues. The ends were cut back, 4 bases at V and 2 bases at J, with 9 bases in the middle. Germline-derived CDR1 and CDR2 are SQVTM and ANQGSEA. The CDR3 DNA reads TGCAGCGTTGGGCCAGGGACCTACGAGCAGTACTTC. Its translation: CSVGPGTYEQYF.

The chain combines TRBV7-3 with TRBJ2-6; D tentatively fits TRBD1 or TRBD2 (5 bases each). The CDR3 runs 15 residues. V was clipped by 5 bases and J by 4 bases, with 12 bases between them. From germline, CDR1 is SGHTA and CDR2 FQGTGA. CDR3 in amino acids: CASSLAGAGANVLTF. The DNA for the CDR3 is TGTGCCAGCAGCCTAGCCGGGGCGGGGGCCAACGTCCTGACTTTC.

The V gene is TRBV20-1, the J gene TRBJ1-2, with 9 bases identical to TRBD1. Looked up from germline, CDR1 is DFQATT and CDR2 is SNEGSKA (reference sequence). There are 15 residues in the CDR3. The V segment lost 0 bases and the J segment 5 bases; nucleotides outside the gene matches: 7. CDR3 DNA sequence: TGCAGTGCTAGAGATTCCGGGACAGGGAATTATGGCTACACCTTC. Translated: CSARDSGTGNYGYTF.

The chain combines TRBV7-2 with TRBJ1-2; 10 bases align to TRBD1. V was clipped by 4 bases and J by 4 bases; unmatched bases: 3. The CDR3 runs 14 residues. Germline CDR1 is SGHTA and CDR2 is FQGNSA. CDR3 DNA sequence: TGTGCCAGCAGCTGGACAGGGGGTAGCTATGGCTACACCTTC. Amino acid sequence: CASSWTGGSYGYTF. The full variable domain, rest sourced from reference TRBV7-2 and TRBJ1-2, is GAGVSQSPSNKVTEKGKDVELRCDPISGHTALYWYRQSLGQGLEFLIYFQGNSAPDKSGLPSDRFSAERTGGSVSTLTIQRTQQEDSAVYLCASSWTGGSYGYTFGSGTRLTVV.

The chain has TRBV5-6 and TRBJ2-3; D possibly uses TRBD1 or TRBD2 (5 bases each). Trimming took off 2 bases at V and 2 bases at J, with 12 bases between the two ends. The germline V gene has CDR1 SGHDT and CDR2 YYEEEE. CDR3 length equals 15 residues. This CDR3 reads CASSLRGVFTDTQYF. The CDR3 nucleotides are TGTGCCAGCAGCTTAAGAGGGGTTTTCACAGATACGCAGTATTTT.

This chain links TRBV28 with TRBJ2-1, with D uncertain. In germline, CDR1 is MDHEN, CDR2 SYDVKM. V was shortened by 0 bases and J by 2 bases, with 14 bases between the two germline ends. The CDR3 is 17 residues long. This CDR3 is CASSLWSSPPTYNEQFF. The CDR3 DNA reads TGTGCCAGCAGTTTATGGTCGTCTCCTCCCACCTACAATGAGCAGTTCTTC.

This clonotype has ten or more counts. The gene calls are TRBV5-1 and TRBJ2-2; no clear D gene. V lost 0 bases and J 1 base, leaving 10 bases between the germline ends. Germline V lookup: CDR1 SGHRS, CDR2 YFSETQ. The CDR3 totals 16 residues. The CDR3, as DNA: TGCGCCAGCAGCTTGGAAGACGGCTGGAACACCGGGGAGCTGTTTTTT. It codes for CASSLEDGWNTGELFF.

Many counts were recorded for this clonotype. This chain links TRBV7-9 with TRBJ2-5; D is possibly TRBD1 (5 bases). The germline gives CDR1 SEHNR, CDR2 FQNEAQ (reference sequence). V lost 11 bases and J 2 bases, leaving 18 bases between the germline ends. The CDR3 length is 14 residues. Here the CDR3 reads CAVGRQGPQETQYF. The CDR3 nucleotides read TGTGCCGTAGGACGGCAGGGCCCTCAAGAGACCCAGTACTTC.

This sequence joins TRBV12-3 or TRBV12-4 and TRBJ1-1, with D perhaps matching TRBD1 (5 bases). The CDR3 spans 14 residues. The V and J ends lost 6 bases and 6 bases respectively, with 17 bases between them. Here the CDR3 DNA reads TGTGCCAGCAGCCGCGGACACCCAAACCCTGAAGCTTTCTTT. Its protein product is CASSRGHPNPEAFF.

The chain has TRBV10-3 and TRBJ2-5, with 7 bases matching TRBD1. After removal of 6 bases from V and 5 bases from J, the junction contained 0 bases not matched to a gene. The CDR3 length is 11 residues. The germline gives CDR1 ENHRY, CDR2 SYGVKD. The DNA for the CDR3 is TGTGCCATCAGGACAGGGGAGACCCAGTACTTC. It yields the protein CAIRTGETQYF.

The J gene is TRBJ1-2, the V gene TRBV6-1, with TRBD1 matching 8 bases. The germline V gene encodes CDR1 MNHNS and CDR2 SASEGT. There are 15 residues in the CDR3. The V and J ends lost 7 bases and 0 bases, in that order; junction bases with no gene match: 7. CDR3 nucleotides: TGTGCCAGCACTTCTCAGACAGGGGCTAACTATGGCTACACCTTC. Its translation is CASTSQTGANYGYTF.